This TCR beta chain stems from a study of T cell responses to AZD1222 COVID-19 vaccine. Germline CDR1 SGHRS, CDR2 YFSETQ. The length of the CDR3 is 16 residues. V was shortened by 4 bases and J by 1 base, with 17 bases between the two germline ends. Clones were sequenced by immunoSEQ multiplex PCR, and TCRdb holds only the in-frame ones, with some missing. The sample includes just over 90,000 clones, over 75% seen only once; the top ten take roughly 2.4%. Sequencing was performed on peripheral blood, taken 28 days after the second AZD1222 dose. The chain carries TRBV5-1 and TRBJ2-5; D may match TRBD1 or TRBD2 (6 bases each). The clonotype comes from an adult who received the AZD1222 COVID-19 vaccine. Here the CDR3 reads CASSPGAADAQETQYF. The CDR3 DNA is TGCGCCAGCAGCCCGGGGGCAGCAGACGCCCAAGAGACCCAGTACTTC.